Below are 28 T cell receptor beta chains sequenced from a single sample in a study of glioma-infiltrating T cells after dendritic cell vaccination. The table came from immunoSEQ multiplex PCR; TCRdb's copy has only in-frame clones and leaves some out. The sample yields about 49,000 clones, 85% to 90% seen once. The specimen comprised blood, sampled before dendritic cell vaccination. The receptors derive from a human donor with glioblastoma.

This chain uses TRBV4-2 with TRBJ2-1, with unresolved D. The V gene's germline CDR1 is LGHNA and CDR2 YNFKEQ. The CDR3 is made up of 14 amino acids. V gave up 1 base and J gave up 8 bases, with 12 bases separating them. CDR3 sequence reads: CASSQVQEIHEQFF. The CDR3 DNA is TGTGCCAGCAGCCAAGTGCAAGAGATCCATGAGCAGTTCTTC.

This chain connects TRBV6-5 to TRBJ2-7; TRBD2 agrees at 8 bases. This CDR3 region has 15 residues. V dropped 10 bases and J dropped 4; count of bases not matched to a gene: 15. Germline CDR1 is MNHEY and CDR2 is SVGAGI. The CDR3 here is CATAAGGTSRYEQYF. The CDR3 DNA reads TGTGCCACTGCAGCGGGCGGGACTAGTAGGTACGAGCAGTACTTC.

The genes are TRBV7-9 and TRBJ1-1; the D gene is possibly TRBD1 (5 bases). Trimming removed 7 bases from V and 5 bases from J, with 17 bases in between. Germline V gene sequence: CDR1 SEHNR, CDR2 FQNEAQ (reference sequence). This CDR3 region has 14 residues. CDR3 DNA: TGTGCCAGCACCCTTGGGGGGACTGGGACTGAAGCTTTCTTT. It codes for CASTLGGTGTEAFF.

The chain combines TRBV7-6 with TRBJ2-3; 10 bases match TRBD1. V was pared by 3 bases and J by 3 bases, with 0 bases of the junction left unmatched. Germline V CDR1 and CDR2: SGHVS, FNYEAQ. This CDR3 contains 14 residues. The CDR3 DNA sequence: TGTGCCAGCAGCTTGGGACAGGGGACAGATACGCAGTATTTT. It specifies CASSLGQGTDTQYF.

V gene TRBV10-2 combines with J gene TRBJ1-5; D is perhaps TRBD1 (5 bases). The germline gives CDR1 WSHSY, CDR2 SAAADI. This CDR3 is 13 amino acids long. Trimming removed 3 bases from V and 4 bases from J, with 7 bases in between. CDR3 residues: CASSEAGNQPQHF. In nucleotides, the CDR3 is TGCGCCAGCAGTGAAGCAGGGAATCAGCCCCAGCATTTT.

V usage is TRBV19 and J usage is TRBJ1-5, with 9 bases lining up with TRBD1. This CDR3 comprises 15 residues. Looked up from germline, CDR1 is LNHDA and CDR2 is SQIVND (reference sequence). The trim removed 3 bases at V and 5 bases at J, leaving 5 bases unmatched. The chain's CDR3 is CASSMGQGRDQPQHF. The CDR3 DNA reads TGTGCCAGTAGTATGGGACAGGGCAGGGATCAGCCCCAGCATTTT. The complete variable domain, with remaining parts taken from reference TRBV19 and TRBJ1-5, reads DGGITQSPKYLFRKEGQNVTLSCEQNLNHDAMYWYRQDPGQGLRLIYYSQIVNDFQKGDIAEGYSVSREKKESFPLTVTSAQKNPTAFYLCASSMGQGRDQPQHFGDGTRLSIL.

This chain joins TRBV11-2 and TRBJ1-5; tentatively, D is TRBD1 (5 bases). This CDR3 region has 16 residues. V lost 0 bases, J lost 6 bases, and 15 bases lay in between. The germline gives CDR1 SGHAT, CDR2 FQNNGV. The CDR3 DNA sequence: TGTGCCAGCAGCTTAGATCTCGGGCAGGGTCGTCAGCCCCAGCATTTT. It yields the protein CASSLDLGQGRQPQHF. Full variable domain (missing parts from reference TRBV11-2 and TRBJ1-5): EAGVAQSPRYKIIEKRQSVAFWCNPISGHATLYWYQQILGQGPKLLIQFQNNGVVDDSQLPKDRFSAERLKGVDSTLKIQPAKLEDSAVYLCASSLDLGQGRQPQHFGDGTRLSIL.

The V gene is TRBV7-2, the J gene TRBJ1-2, with TRBD1 identical over 7 bases. The CDR3 sequence is 13 residues long. Looked up from germline, CDR1 is SGHTA and CDR2 is FQGNSA. Losses at the gene ends were 4 bases for V and 8 bases for J; bases not matched to a gene: 7. CDR3 amino acids: CASSSTGLEGYTF. The DNA of the CDR3 is TGTGCCAGCAGCTCGACAGGGCTGGAAGGCTACACCTTC.

The chain employs TRBV5-1 and TRBJ2-7; 11 bases fit TRBD1. CDR3 length: 19 residues. Germline CDR1 reads SGHRS; CDR2 reads YFSETQ. V gave up 3 bases and J gave up 0 bases; unmatched junction bases: 14. The CDR3 DNA is TGCGCCAGCAGCTCTGGACAGGGGGCGTTGTTGCGGAGCTCCTACGAGCAGTACTTC. Translating gives CASSSGQGALLRSSYEQYF.

The V gene is TRBV7-2, the J gene TRBJ2-7; 9 bases align to TRBD2. This CDR3 has 16 residues. CDR1 and CDR2 from the germline V gene are SGHTA and FQGNSA. The junction had 5 bases not matched to a gene; V was cut back by 1 base and J by 1 base. The CDR3 region is CASSLERGAVSYEQYF. In DNA, the CDR3 is TGTGCCAGCAGCTTAGAGCGGGGGGCGGTTTCCTACGAGCAGTACTTC.

This clone occurred a few times. The rearrangement joins TRBV6-4 to TRBJ2-3; 13 bases are a match to TRBD2. The J segment lost 6 bases and the V segment lost 6 bases, leaving 6 bases of the junction unmatched. Germline V gives CDR1 MRHNA, CDR2 SNTAGT. This CDR3 region has 15 residues. CDR3 DNA sequence: TGTGCCAGCAGCCCCGGGACTAGCGGGATGGATACGCAGTATTTT. Its translation: CASSPGTSGMDTQYF.

This clone was observed a handful of times. This chain joins TRBV4-3 and TRBJ1-2; no reliable D call. CDR3 length: 15 amino acids. V gave up 1 base and J gave up 8 bases, with 17 bases separating them. The germline V gene encodes CDR1 LGHNA and CDR2 YSLEER. CDR3: CASSQVGGFGSGYTF. The CDR3, as DNA: TGCGCCAGCAGCCAAGTAGGCGGCTTTGGGTCGGGCTACACCTTC.

The V gene is TRBV18, the J gene TRBJ2-3; TRBD1 matches at 8 bases. The CDR3 consists of 18 residues. With V trimmed by 3 bases and J by 0 bases, 11 bases remained unmatched. The germline CDR1 and CDR2 sequences are KGHSH and LQKENI. CDR3 residues: CASSPQAGGLLSTDTQYF. The CDR3 DNA sequence: TGTGCCAGCTCACCTCAGGCAGGGGGCCTTTTAAGCACAGATACGCAGTATTTT. Full variable domain (remainder filled in from reference TRBV18 and TRBJ2-3): NAGVMQNPRHLVRRRGQEARLRCSPMKGHSHVYWYRQLPEEGLKFMVYLQKENIIDESGMPKERFSAEFPKEGPSILRIQQVVRGDSAAYFCASSPQAGGLLSTDTQYFGPGTRLTVL.

The chain links TRBV2 to TRBJ2-3; 8 nucleotides agree with TRBD2. V lost 6 bases and J lost 2; bases outside the gene matches: 7. Per the germline V gene, CDR1 is SNHLY and CDR2 is FYNNEI. This CDR3 is 15 amino acids long. CDR3 DNA sequence: TGTGCCAGCAGCAACCGAGCGGGAGTCACAGATACGCAGTATTTT. Translating it yields CASSNRAGVTDTQYF.

The chain has TRBV5-1 and TRBJ2-4; D gene unclear. Germline CDR1 and CDR2: SGHRS and YFSETQ. CDR3 size: 12 residues. For the CDR3, the DNA is TGCAGAGGTCGTTTAGCCAAAAACATTCAGTACTTC. Protein product: CRGRLAKNIQYF.

The rearrangement joins TRBV19 to TRBJ2-2, with TRBD2 matching 7 bases. The V gene end was trimmed by 7 bases and the J gene end by 6 bases; junction bases not matched to a gene: 17. Germline values: CDR1 LNHDA, CDR2 SQIVND (reference sequence). The CDR3 loop spans 17 amino acids. This chain's CDR3 is CASTSRGWGGSAGELFF. CDR3 bases: TGTGCCAGTACCTCCCGGGGATGGGGGGGGTCCGCCGGGGAGCTGTTTTTT. Based on the CDR3 plus reference TRBV19 and TRBJ2-2, the full variable domain is DGGITQSPKYLFRKEGQNVTLSCEQNLNHDAMYWYRQDPGQGLRLIYYSQIVNDFQKGDIAEGYSVSREKKESFPLTVTSAQKNPTAFYLCASTSRGWGGSAGELFFGEGSRLTVL.

The chain uses TRBV20-1 and TRBJ1-1; D gene unclear. CDR1 is DFQATT and CDR2 is SNEGSKA in the germline V gene (reference sequence). The CDR3 runs to 11 residues. CDR3 sequence (DNA): TGCGGAGGCGGGGATAACACTGAAGCTTTCTTT. Translation gives CGGGDNTEAFF.

This clone was observed a handful of times. The chain employs TRBV6-5 and TRBJ1-1; D not certain. Germline lookup yields CDR1 MNHEY and CDR2 SVGAGI. With 2 bases removed from V and 2 bases from J, the gap between germline ends came to 9 bases. CDR3 size: 14 residues. For the CDR3, the DNA is TGTGCCAGCAGTTACGAGGGAATCAACACTGAAGCTTTCTTT. Translation gives CASSYEGINTEAFF.

J is TRBJ1-6 and V is TRBV30; the D is unclear. Germline CDR1 reads GTSNPN; CDR2 reads SVGIG (reference sequence). This CDR3 is built from 15 residues. The CDR3 DNA follows: TGTGCTATATCGAGCACGAGCTCCTATAATTCACCCCTCCACTTT. Amino acid sequence: CAISSTSSYNSPLHF.

The J gene is TRBJ2-1, the V gene TRBV19, with D hard to call. Germline-derived CDR1 and CDR2 are LNHDA and SQIVND (reference sequence). The CDR3 spans 13 residues. V dropped 0 bases and J dropped 11 bases, with 11 bases sitting between them. Written as DNA, the CDR3 is TGTGCCAGTAGTATAGACGGTCGCGGCCAGCAGTTCTTC. It specifies CASSIDGRGQQFF. The variable domain in full, with the rest retrieved from reference TRBV19 and TRBJ2-1, is DGGITQSPKYLFRKEGQNVTLSCEQNLNHDAMYWYRQDPGQGLRLIYYSQIVNDFQKGDIAEGYSVSREKKESFPLTVTSAQKNPTAFYLCASSIDGRGQQFFGPGTRLTVL.

About this clone itself: Relative to the germline gene, one junction end is altered; a read error may explain this. The chain couples TRBV5-1 to TRBJ2-4; no reliable D call. The CDR3 is 9 amino acids. The germline V gene has CDR1 SGHRS and CDR2 YFSETQ. The CDR3: CARSTILGF. The CDR3 nucleotides read TGCGCCAGGAGTACTATTCTGGGTTTC.

The rearrangement joins TRBV18 to TRBJ1-5, with TRBD1 matching 9 bases. CDR1 and CDR2 (germline): KGHSH, LQKENI. CDR3 length: 17 amino acids. The J segment lost 0 bases and the V segment lost 0 bases, leaving 3 bases of the junction unmatched. This chain's CDR3 is CASSPPTGGNSNQPQHF. The CDR3 DNA follows: TGTGCCAGCTCACCACCGACAGGGGGTAATAGCAATCAGCCCCAGCATTTT.

V and J are TRBV7-8 and TRBJ2-7, with D possibly matching TRBD2 (6 bases). V was clipped by 1 base and J by 4 bases, with 14 bases between them. Germline CDR1 SGHVS, CDR2 FQNEAQ. This CDR3 is 15 amino acids long. The CDR3 loop is CASSLGGGLIYEQYF. CDR3 bases: TGTGCCAGCAGCTTAGGTGGAGGGTTAATTTACGAGCAGTACTTC.

J is TRBJ2-3 and V is TRBV5-1, with 14 bases that match TRBD2. The J segment lost 4 bases and the V segment lost 4 bases, leaving 8 bases of the junction unmatched. Germline V gene lookup returns CDR1 SGHRS and CDR2 YFSETQ. The CDR3 runs to 17 residues. The CDR3 nucleotides are TGCGCCAGCAGCCTAAGACTAGCGGGGGGGCACCCAGATACGCAGTATTTT. It yields the protein CASSLRLAGGHPDTQYF.

This sequence joins TRBV4-1 and TRBJ1-4; 8 nucleotides match TRBD1. J lost 13 bases, V lost 4 bases, and 20 bases had no gene match. This CDR3 contains 17 residues. Germline V gene lookup returns CDR1 MGHRA and CDR2 YSYEKL. CDR3 residues: CASSLNGWDRRVRRLFF. The CDR3 DNA reads as TGCGCCAGCAGCCTTAACGGTTGGGACAGGCGGGTTCGGAGACTGTTTTTT.

V gene TRBV7-2 combines with J gene TRBJ2-3; perhaps TRBD1 as D (5 bases). The CDR3 totals 15 residues. With 3 bases removed from V and 8 bases from J, the gap between germline ends came to 18 bases. Germline V lookup: CDR1 SGHTA, CDR2 FQGNSA. The CDR3 sequence: CASSFVGPPQGTQYF. The CDR3 DNA sequence: TGTGCCAGCAGCTTCGTTGGGCCCCCTCAGGGTACGCAGTATTTT.

The chain carries TRBV10-2 and TRBJ2-3, with TRBD2 as a possible D gene (5 bases). This CDR3 region has 11 residues. Per germline, CDR1 WSHSY and CDR2 SAAADI. V was cut by 6 bases and J by 4 bases, with 5 bases left in between. The CDR3 region is CASSGADTQYF. For the CDR3, the DNA is TGCGCCAGCAGCGGGGCAGATACGCAGTATTTT.

The CDR3 region is CASSAGRGDYEQYF. Written as DNA, the CDR3 is TGTGCCAGCAGCGCGGGCAGGGGCGACTACGAGCAGTACTTC. The rearrangement joins TRBV9 to TRBJ2-5, with a weak D call TRBD1 (6 bases). The J call is doubtful: the DNA matches TRBJ2-7 better. The CDR3 consists of 14 residues. Per germline, CDR1 SGDLS and CDR2 YYNGEE.